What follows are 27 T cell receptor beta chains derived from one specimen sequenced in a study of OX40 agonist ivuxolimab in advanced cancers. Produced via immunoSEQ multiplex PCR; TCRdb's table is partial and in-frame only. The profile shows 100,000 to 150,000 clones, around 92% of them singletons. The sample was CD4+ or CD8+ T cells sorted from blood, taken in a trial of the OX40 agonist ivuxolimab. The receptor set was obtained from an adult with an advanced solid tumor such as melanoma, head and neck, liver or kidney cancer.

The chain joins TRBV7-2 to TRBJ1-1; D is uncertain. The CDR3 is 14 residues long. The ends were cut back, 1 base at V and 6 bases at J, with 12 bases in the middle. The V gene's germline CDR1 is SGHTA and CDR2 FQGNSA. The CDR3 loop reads CASSLGGITPEAFF. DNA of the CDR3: TGTGCCAGCAGCTTAGGTGGTATTACGCCTGAAGCTTTCTTT.

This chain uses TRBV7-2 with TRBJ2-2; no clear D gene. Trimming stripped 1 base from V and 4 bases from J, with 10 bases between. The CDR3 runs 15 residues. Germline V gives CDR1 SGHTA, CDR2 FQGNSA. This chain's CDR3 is CASSLGSLATGELFF. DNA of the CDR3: TGTGCCAGCAGCTTAGGCTCCTTGGCCACCGGGGAGCTGTTTTTT.

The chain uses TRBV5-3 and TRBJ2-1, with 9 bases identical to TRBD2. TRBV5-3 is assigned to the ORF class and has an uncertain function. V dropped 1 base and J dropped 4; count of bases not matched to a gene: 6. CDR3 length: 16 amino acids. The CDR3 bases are TGTGCCAGAAGCTTGCAACTAGCGGGCATGTACAATGAGCAGTTCTTC. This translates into CARSLQLAGMYNEQFF.

In DNA, the CDR3 is TGTGCCAGCAGCCCCTACCTGAGGGGGCCCTATGGCTACACCTTC. Translated: CASSPYLRGPYGYTF. The rearrangement uses TRBV9 and TRBJ1-2, with TRBD1 matching 7 bases. The CDR3 is 15 residues long. Germline values: CDR1 SGDLS, CDR2 YYNGEE. Trimming took 4 bases from V and 4 from J; bases not matched to a gene: 10.

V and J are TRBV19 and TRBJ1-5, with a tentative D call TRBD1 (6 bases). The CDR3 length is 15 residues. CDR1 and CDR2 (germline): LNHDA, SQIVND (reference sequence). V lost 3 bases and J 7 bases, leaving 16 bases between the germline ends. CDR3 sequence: CASSILVGGNQPQHF. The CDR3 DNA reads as TGTGCCAGTAGTATCTTAGTAGGGGGTAACCAGCCCCAGCATTTT.

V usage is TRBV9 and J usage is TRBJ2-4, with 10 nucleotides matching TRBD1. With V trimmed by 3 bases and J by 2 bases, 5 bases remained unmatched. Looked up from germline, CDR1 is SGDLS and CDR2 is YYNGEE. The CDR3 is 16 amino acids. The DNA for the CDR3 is TGTGCCAGCAGCGCTCGGGGACAGGGGACCAAAAACATTCAGTACTTC. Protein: CASSARGQGTKNIQYF.

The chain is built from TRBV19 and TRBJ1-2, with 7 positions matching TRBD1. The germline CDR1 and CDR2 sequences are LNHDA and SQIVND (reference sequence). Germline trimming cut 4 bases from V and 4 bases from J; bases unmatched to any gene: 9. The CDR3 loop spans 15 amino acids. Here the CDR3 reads CASSTLNRGGYGYTF. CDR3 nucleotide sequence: TGTGCCAGTAGTACTTTAAACAGGGGAGGCTATGGCTACACCTTC. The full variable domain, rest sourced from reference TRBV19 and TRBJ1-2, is DGGITQSPKYLFRKEGQNVTLSCEQNLNHDAMYWYRQDPGQGLRLIYYSQIVNDFQKGDIAEGYSVSREKKESFPLTVTSAQKNPTAFYLCASSTLNRGGYGYTFGSGTRLTVV.

The CDR3 here is CASSRGTGGAIGELFF. CDR3 DNA: TGCGCCAGCAGCCGGGGGACAGGGGGCGCGATCGGGGAGCTGTTTTTT. The V call is TRBV4-1, the J call TRBJ2-2, with 12 bases fitting TRBD1. Germline V gene lookup returns CDR1 MGHRA and CDR2 YSYEKL. V trimming: 4 bases; J trimming: 7 bases; junction bases outside the gene matches: 7. CDR3 length: 16 residues.

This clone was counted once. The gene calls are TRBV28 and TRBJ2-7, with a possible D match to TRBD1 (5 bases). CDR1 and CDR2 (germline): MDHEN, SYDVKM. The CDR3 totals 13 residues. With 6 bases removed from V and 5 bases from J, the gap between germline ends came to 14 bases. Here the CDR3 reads CASSPGQMNEQYF. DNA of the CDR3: TGTGCCAGCAGCCCTGGACAAATGAACGAGCAGTACTTC.

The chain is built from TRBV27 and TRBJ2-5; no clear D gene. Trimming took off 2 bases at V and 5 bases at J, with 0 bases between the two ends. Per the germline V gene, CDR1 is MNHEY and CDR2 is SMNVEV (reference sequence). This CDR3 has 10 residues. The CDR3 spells CASSLETQYF. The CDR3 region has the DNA TGTGCCAGCAGTTTAGAGACCCAGTACTTC.

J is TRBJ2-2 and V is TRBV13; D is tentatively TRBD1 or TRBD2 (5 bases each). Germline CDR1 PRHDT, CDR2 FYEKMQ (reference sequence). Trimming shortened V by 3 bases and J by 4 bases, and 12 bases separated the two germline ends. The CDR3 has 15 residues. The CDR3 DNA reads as TGTGCCAGCAGCTTCGGGGCCCCGGTCACCGGGGAGCTGTTTTTT. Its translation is CASSFGAPVTGELFF.

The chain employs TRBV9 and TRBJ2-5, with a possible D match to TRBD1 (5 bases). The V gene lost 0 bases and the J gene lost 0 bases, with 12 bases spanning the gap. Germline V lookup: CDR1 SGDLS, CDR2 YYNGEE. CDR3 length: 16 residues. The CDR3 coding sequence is TGTGCCAGCAGCGTAGCAGCAGGGAACTACCAAGAGACCCAGTACTTC. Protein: CASSVAAGNYQETQYF.

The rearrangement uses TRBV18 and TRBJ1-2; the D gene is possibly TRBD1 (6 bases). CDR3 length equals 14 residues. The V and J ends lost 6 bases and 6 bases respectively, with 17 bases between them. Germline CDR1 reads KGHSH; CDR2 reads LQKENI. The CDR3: CASSQEIQGHGYTF. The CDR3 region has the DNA TGTGCCAGCTCGCAAGAAATACAGGGCCATGGCTACACCTTC.

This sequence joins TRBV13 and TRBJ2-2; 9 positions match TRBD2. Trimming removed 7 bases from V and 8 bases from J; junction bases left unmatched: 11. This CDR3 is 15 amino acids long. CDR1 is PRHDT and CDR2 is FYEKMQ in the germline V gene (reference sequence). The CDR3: CASTPLGSGSGELFF. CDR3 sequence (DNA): TGTGCCAGCACCCCGTTAGGTAGCGGGAGTGGGGAGCTGTTTTTT.

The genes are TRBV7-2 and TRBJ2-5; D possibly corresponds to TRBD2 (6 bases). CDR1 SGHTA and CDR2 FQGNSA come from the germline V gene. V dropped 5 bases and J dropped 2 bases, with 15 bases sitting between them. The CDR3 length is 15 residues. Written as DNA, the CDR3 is TGTGCCAGCAGCCTATGGGAGGCAGGACAAGAGACCCAGTACTTC. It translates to CASSLWEAGQETQYF.

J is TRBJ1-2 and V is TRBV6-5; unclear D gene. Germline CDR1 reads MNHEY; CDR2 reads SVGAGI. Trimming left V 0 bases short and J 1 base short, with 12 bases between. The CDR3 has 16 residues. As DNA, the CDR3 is TGTGCCAGCAGTTACTCGCTCCGGGCGCATAACTATGGCTACACCTTC. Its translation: CASSYSLRAHNYGYTF.

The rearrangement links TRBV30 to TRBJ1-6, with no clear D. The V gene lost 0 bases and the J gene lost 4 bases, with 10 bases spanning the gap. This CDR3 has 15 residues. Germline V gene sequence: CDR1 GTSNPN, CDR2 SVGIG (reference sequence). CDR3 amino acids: CAWSVRAGYNSPLHF. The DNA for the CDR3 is TGTGCCTGGAGTGTACGGGCAGGTTATAATTCACCCCTCCACTTT.

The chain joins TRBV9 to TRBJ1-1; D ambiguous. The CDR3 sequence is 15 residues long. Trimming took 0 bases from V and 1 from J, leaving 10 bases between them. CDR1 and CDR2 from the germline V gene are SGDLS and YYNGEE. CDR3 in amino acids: CASSVESQRNTEAFF. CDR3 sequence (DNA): TGTGCCAGCAGCGTAGAAAGCCAGAGGAACACTGAAGCTTTCTTT.

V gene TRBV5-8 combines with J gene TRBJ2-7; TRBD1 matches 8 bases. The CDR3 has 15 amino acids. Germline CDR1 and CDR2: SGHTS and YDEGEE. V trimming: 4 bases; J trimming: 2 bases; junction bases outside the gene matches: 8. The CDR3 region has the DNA TGTGCCAGCAGCCCAGACAGGGGAAGGCCCTACGAGCAGTACTTC. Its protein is CASSPDRGRPYEQYF.

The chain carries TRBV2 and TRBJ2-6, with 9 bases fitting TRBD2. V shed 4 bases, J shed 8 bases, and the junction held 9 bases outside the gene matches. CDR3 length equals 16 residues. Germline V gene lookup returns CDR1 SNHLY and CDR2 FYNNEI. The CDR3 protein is CASSALAGGRTNVLTF. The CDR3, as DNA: TGTGCCAGCAGTGCCCTCGCGGGAGGGAGGACCAACGTCCTGACTTTC. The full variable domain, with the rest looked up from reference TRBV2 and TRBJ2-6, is EPEVTQTPSHQVTQMGQEVILRCVPISNHLYFYWYRQILGQKVEFLVSFYNNEISEKSEIFDDQFSVERPDGSNFTLKIRSTKLEDSAMYFCASSALAGGRTNVLTFGAGSRLTVL.

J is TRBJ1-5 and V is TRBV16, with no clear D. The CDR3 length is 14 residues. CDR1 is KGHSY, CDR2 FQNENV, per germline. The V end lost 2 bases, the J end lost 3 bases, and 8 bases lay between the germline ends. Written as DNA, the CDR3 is TGTGCCAGCAGCCAAATGAACTACAATCAGCCCCAGCATTTT. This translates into CASSQMNYNQPQHF.

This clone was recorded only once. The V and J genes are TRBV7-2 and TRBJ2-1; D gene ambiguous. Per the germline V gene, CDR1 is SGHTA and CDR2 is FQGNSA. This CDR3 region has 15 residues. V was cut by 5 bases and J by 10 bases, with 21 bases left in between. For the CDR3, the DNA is TGTGCCAGCAGCCCTCGGATGGGCGCCAGTAGGGAGCAGTTCTTC. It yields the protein CASSPRMGASREQFF.

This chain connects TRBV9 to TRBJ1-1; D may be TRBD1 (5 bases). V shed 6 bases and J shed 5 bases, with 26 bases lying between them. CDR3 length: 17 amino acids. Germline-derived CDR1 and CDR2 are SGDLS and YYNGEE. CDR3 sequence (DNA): TGTGCCAGCATAATCCAGGTAGGAGGGGCCGAGGGGACTGAAGCTTTCTTT. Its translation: CASIIQVGGAEGTEAFF.

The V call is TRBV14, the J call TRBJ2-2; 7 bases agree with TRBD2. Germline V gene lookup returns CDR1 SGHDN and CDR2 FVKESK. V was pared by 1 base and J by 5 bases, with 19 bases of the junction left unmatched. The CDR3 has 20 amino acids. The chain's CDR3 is CASSQVSAGGSGWWTGELFF. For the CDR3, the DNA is TGTGCCAGCAGCCAAGTTTCAGCGGGCGGGAGCGGATGGTGGACCGGGGAGCTGTTTTTT.

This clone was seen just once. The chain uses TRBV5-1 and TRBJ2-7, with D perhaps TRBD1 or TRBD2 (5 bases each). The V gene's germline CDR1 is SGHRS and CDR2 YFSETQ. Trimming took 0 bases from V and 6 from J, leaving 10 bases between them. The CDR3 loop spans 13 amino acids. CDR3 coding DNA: TGCGCCAGCAGCTTGGGAGGGGCTGGCGAGCAGTACTTC. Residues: CASSLGGAGEQYF.

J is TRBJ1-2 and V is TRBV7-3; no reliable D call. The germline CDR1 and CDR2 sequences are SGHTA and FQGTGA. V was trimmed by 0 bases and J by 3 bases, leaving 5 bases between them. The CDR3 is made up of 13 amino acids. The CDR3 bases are TGTGCCAGCAGCTTAACGAAGGACTATGGCTACACCTTC. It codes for CASSLTKDYGYTF.

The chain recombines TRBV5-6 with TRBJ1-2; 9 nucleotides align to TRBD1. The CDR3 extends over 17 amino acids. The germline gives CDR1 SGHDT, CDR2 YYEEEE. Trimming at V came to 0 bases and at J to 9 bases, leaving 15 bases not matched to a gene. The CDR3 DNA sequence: TGTGCCAGCAGCTTGGCCAACCACTGGGACAGGGACGGAAGCTACACCTTC. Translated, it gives CASSLANHWDRDGSYTF.